The rows below give T cell receptor beta chains drawn from one sample of a study of blood T cell repertoires in COVID-19. Sequencing used immunoSEQ multiplex PCR; TCRdb keeps in-frame clones, though not all of them. The repertoire holds roughly 360,000 clones, with more than 75% as singletons. Specimen: peripheral blood. The receptors derive from a human donor with acute or convalescent COVID-19. The donor label of this sample is uncertain. CDR3s include the opening cysteine and the closing phenylalanine or tryptophan. The D gene is left open where the match is weak. The size field is filled for only some rows; it gives once, few, many or a size class.

j_gene	d_gene	abundance	len	v_gene	CDR3nt	CDR3aa
TRBJ2-7	TRBD2	few	14	TRBV5-1	TGCGCCAGCAGCCCCCTAGCGGGAGTCCCCGAGCAGTACTTC	CASSPLAGVPEQYF
TRBJ2-7	-	-	15	TRBV6-5	TGTGCCAGCAGTTACTCAATGGTAGCGGCCTACGAGCAGTACTTC	CASSYSMVAAYEQYF
TRBJ2-5	TRBD1	-	16	TRBV19	TGTGCCAGTAGTGGACGGGCGACAGGGAAACGCTTTGCCCAGTACTTC	CASSGRATGKRFAQYF
TRBJ2-1	-	once	15	TRBV3-1/TRBV3-2	TGTGCCAGCAGCCAAGGTAGGGGATCCTACAATGAGCAGTTCTTC	CASSQGRGSYNEQFF
TRBJ2-3	-	-	14	TRBV28	TGTGCCAGCAACAGGGCTACTCCCACAGATACGCAGTATTTT	CASNRATPTDTQYF
TRBJ2-2	-	-	13	TRBV12-3/TRBV12-4	TGTGCCAGCAAACTAACAGGGATCGGGGAGCTGTTTTTT	CASKLTGIGELFF
TRBJ2-1	TRBD2	-	18	TRBV15	TGTGCCACCAGCAGAGATCAAGGGCTAGCGGGGGGGAGCAATGAGCAGTTCTTC	CATSRDQGLAGGSNEQFF
TRBJ1-2	TRBD1	-	13	TRBV3-1/TRBV3-2	TGTGCCAGCAGGGACAGGGGAGGCTATGGCTACACCTTC	CASRDRGGYGYTF
TRBJ2-7	-	once	12	TRBV3-1/TRBV3-2	TGTGCCAGCAGCTCGCGGGGCCGCGCCCTACTATGG	CASSSRGRALLW
TRBJ2-3	TRBD2	-	16	TRBV7-6	TGTGCCAGCAGCTTAGGTTTAGCGGGGGCCACAGATACGCAGTATTTT	CASSLGLAGATDTQYF
TRBJ1-6	-	-	15	TRBV14	TGTGCCAGCAGCCAAGATGGGTCGGGGAATTCACCCCTCCACTTT	CASSQDGSGNSPLHF
TRBJ1-6	-	-	15	TRBV6-5	TGTGCCAGCAGTTACTCGAGGCATAACGATTCACCCCTCCACTTT	CASSYSRHNDSPLHF
TRBJ1-1	-	once	14	TRBV11-2	TGTGCCAGCAGCTTATGGCCGAAGAACACTGAAGCTTTCTTT	CASSLWPKNTEAFF
TRBJ2-7	-	-	16	TRBV6-1	TGTGCCAGCAGTGAAGCGCTCGGGGTCCCACCCCACGAGCAGTACTTC	CASSEALGVPPHEQYF
TRBJ2-7	-	-	13	TRBV2	TGTGCCAGCAGTGAAGACAGAACCTACGAGCAGTACTTC	CASSEDRTYEQYF
TRBJ2-1	-	-	16	TRBV19	TGTGCCAGTAGTCGTAGTCTGGGAGTATCCTACAATGAGCAGTTCTTC	CASSRSLGVSYNEQFF
TRBJ2-1	TRBD2	-	15	TRBV28	TGTGCCAGCAGATCTAGCGGGGGGCCAGGGAATGAGCAGTTCTTC	CASRSSGGPGNEQFF
TRBJ2-7	TRBD1	-	16	TRBV11-3	TGTGCCAGCAGCTTTGAGGGGGCGGGTTTTAGCTACGAGCAGTACTTC	CASSFEGAGFSYEQYF
TRBJ2-5	TRBD2	-	15	TRBV5-1	TGCGCCAGCAGCTTTAGCGGGAGGCCGGAGGAGACCCAGTACTTC	CASSFSGRPEETQYF
TRBJ2-3	TRBD2	once	17	TRBV7-2	TGTGCCAGCAGCGATCCTCGGACTAGCGGCCTCTCTGGTCCCCAGTATTTT	CASSDPRTSGLSGPQYF
TRBJ2-7	-	-	16	TRBV21-1	TGTGCCAGCAGCGTCACGCCGGGACTTCTGGACCACGAGCAGTACTTC	CASSVTPGLLDHEQYF
TRBJ2-7	TRBD1	-	16	TRBV19	TGTGCCAGTAGTACGAGATCCGGGACAGGGGCCTACGAGCAGTACTTC	CASSTRSGTGAYEQYF
TRBJ1-4	TRBD1	-	15	TRBV2	TGTGCCAGCAGGGGACAGGGGTCAACTAATGAAAAACTGTTTTTT	CASRGQGSTNEKLFF
TRBJ1-2	-	-	14	TRBV11-2	TGTGCCAGCAGCCTCCAAGCGGTTAACTATGGCTACACCTTC	CASSLQAVNYGYTF
TRBJ2-7	TRBD1	-	13	TRBV2	TGTGCCAGCAGGGAGGACAGGGGCCACGAGCAGTACTTC	CASREDRGHEQYF
TRBJ1-2	-	-	13	TRBV6-5	TGTGCCAGCAGACTTCCTTCTAACTATGGCTACACCTTC	CASRLPSNYGYTF
TRBJ1-2	-	-	14	TRBV19	TGTGCCAGTAGTACGCAGCCCACAGGGTATGGCTACACCTTC	CASSTQPTGYGYTF
TRBJ1-5	TRBD1	-	16	TRBV19	TGTGCCAGTAGTATATGGGGACAGGGAGGAAATCAGCCCCAGCATTTT	CASSIWGQGGNQPQHF
TRBJ1-1	-	few	15	TRBV6-5	TGTGCCAGCAGTTACTCGGGACATGGTTACACTGAAGCTTTCTTT	CASSYSGHGYTEAFF
TRBJ1-1	-	once	15	TRBV5-1	TGCGCCAGCAGCCTGGGACATATGGGGAACACTGAAGCTTTCTTT	CASSLGHMGNTEAFF
TRBJ1-2	-	-	16	TRBV18	TGTGCCAGCTCACCCGATTTGGCACCGCCAAACTATGGCTACACCTTC	CASSPDLAPPNYGYTF
TRBJ2-2	-	once	14	TRBV7-2	TGTGCCAGCAGTTTGTGGAGTGGCATCGGGGAGCTGTTTTTT	CASSLWSGIGELFF
TRBJ1-5	TRBD1	-	15	TRBV19	TGTGCCAGTAGTGTAGGGACAGGCCTCAATCAGCCCCAGCATTTT	CASSVGTGLNQPQHF
TRBJ1-2	TRBD1	-	15	TRBV27	TGTGCCAGCAGTCCTGACAGGGGGTCAAGTCATGGCTACACCTTC	CASSPDRGSSHGYTF
TRBJ2-1	TRBD2	-	15	TRBV5-1	TGCGCCAGCAGCTTGGCGCGCGGGGGGAACAATGAGCAGTTCTTC	CASSLARGGNNEQFF
TRBJ2-1	TRBD2	-	15	TRBV28	TGTGCCAGCTTTGGCGGGGGGGCCCGTCGAAGTGAGCAGTTCTTC	CASFGGGARRSEQFF
TRBJ1-6	TRBD1	-	16	TRBV7-9	TGTGCCAGCAGCTTATTACCGGGACAGGGCAGTTCACCCCTCCACTTT	CASSLLPGQGSSPLHF
TRBJ2-3	TRBD2	-	16	TRBV5-4	TGTGCCAGCAGCGCGGGACTAGCGGGGGGGGGAGATACGCAGTATTTT	CASSAGLAGGGDTQYF
TRBJ2-2	TRBD2	-	18	TRBV4-2	TGTGCCAGCAGCCAAGGGGGACTAGCGGGGGTGAACACCGGGGAGCTGTTTTTT	CASSQGGLAGVNTGELFF
TRBJ2-1	TRBD1	-	18	TRBV9	TGTGCCAGCAGCGTAGCTACAGGACAGGGGATCTCCTACAATGAGCAGTTCTTC	CASSVATGQGISYNEQFF
TRBJ1-5	-	-	12	TRBV3-1/TRBV3-2	TGTGCCAGCAGCCTACAGAATCAGCCCCAGCATTTT	CASSLQNQPQHF
TRBJ1-1	TRBD1	-	15	TRBV18	TGTGCCAGCTCACCGCGGCAGGGGGCGGGCGTCAGTGCTTTCTTT	CASSPRQGAGVSAFF